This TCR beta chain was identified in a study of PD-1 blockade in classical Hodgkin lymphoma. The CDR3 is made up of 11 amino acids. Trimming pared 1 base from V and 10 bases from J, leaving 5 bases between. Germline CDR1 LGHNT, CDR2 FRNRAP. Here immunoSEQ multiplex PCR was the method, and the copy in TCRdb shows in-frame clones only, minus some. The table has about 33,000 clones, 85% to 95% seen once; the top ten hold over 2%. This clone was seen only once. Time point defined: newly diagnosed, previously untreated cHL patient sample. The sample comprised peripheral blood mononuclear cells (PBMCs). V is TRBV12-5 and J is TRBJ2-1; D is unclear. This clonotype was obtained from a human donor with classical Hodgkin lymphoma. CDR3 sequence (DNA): TGTGCTAGTGGTTTGGAATGGGAGCAGTTCTTC. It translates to CASGLEWEQFF. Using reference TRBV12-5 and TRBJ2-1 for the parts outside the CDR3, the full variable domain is DARVTQTPRHKVTEMGQEVTMRCQPILGHNTVFWYRQTMMQGLELLAYFRNRAPLDDSGMPKDRFSAEMPDATLATLKIQPSEPRDSAVYFCASGLEWEQFFGPGTRLTVL.